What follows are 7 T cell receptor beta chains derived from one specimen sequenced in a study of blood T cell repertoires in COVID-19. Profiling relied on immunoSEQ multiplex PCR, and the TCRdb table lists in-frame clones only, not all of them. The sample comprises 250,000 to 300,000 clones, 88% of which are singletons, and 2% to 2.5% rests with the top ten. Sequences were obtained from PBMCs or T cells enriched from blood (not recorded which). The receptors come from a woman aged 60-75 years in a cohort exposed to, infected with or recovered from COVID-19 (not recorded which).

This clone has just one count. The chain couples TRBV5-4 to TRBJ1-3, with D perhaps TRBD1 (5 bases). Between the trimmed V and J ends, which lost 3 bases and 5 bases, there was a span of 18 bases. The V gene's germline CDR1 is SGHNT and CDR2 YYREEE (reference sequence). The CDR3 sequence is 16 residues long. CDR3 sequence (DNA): TGTGCCAGCAGCTCACCGGGAGAAGGGACGCGAAACACCATATATTTT. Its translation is CASSSPGEGTRNTIYF.

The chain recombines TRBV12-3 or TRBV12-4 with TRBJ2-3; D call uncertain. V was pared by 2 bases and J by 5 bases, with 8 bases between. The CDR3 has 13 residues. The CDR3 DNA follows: TGTGCCAGCAGTTTACGGAACAGAGATACGCAGTATTTT. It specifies CASSLRNRDTQYF.

The CDR3 protein is CASSPNLGGFF. The DNA of the CDR3 is TGTGCCAGCAGTCCTAACCTAGGCGGGTTCTTC. The chain is built from TRBV7-2 and TRBJ2-1; D not certain. V shed 6 bases and J shed 15 bases, with 15 bases lying between them. CDR1 SGHTA and CDR2 FQGNSA come from the germline V gene. CDR3 length: 11 amino acids.

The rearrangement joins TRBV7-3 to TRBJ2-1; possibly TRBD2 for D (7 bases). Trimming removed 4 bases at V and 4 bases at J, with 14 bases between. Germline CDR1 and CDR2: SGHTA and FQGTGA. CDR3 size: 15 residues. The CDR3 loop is CASSSLAGAYNEQFF. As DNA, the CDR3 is TGTGCCAGCAGCTCCCTGGCGGGGGCTTACAATGAGCAGTTCTTC.

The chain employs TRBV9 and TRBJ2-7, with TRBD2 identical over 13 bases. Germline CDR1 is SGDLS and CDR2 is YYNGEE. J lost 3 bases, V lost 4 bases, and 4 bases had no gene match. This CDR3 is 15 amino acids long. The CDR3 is CASSRGLAGNYEQYF. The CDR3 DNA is TGTGCCAGCAGCCGGGGACTAGCGGGAAACTACGAGCAGTACTTC.

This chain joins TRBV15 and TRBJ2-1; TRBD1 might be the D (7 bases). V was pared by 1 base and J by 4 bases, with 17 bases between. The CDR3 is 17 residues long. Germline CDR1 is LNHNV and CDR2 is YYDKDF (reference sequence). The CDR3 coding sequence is TGTGCCACCAGCAGAGCTTCGGAGGGGGCTCCATACAATGAGCAGTTCTTC. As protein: CATSRASEGAPYNEQFF.

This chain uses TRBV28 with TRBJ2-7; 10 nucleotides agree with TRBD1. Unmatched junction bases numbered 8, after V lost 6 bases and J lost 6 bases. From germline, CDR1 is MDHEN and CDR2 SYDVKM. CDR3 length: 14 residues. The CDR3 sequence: CASSVSGTGVEQYF. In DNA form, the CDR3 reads TGTGCCAGCAGCGTATCCGGGACAGGGGTCGAGCAGTACTTC.